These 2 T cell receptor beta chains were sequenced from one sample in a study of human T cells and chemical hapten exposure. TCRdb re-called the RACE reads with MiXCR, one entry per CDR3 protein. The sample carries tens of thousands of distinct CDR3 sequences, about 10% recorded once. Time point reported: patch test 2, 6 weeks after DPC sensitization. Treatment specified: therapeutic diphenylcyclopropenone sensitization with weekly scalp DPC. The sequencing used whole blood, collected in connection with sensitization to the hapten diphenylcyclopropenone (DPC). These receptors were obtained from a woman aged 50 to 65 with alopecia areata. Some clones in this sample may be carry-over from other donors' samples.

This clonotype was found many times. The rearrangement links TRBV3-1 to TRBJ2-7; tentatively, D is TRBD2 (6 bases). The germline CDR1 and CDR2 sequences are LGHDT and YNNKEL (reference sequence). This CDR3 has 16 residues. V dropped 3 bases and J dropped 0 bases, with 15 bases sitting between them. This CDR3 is CASSHSSPGDSYEQYF. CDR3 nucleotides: TGTGCCAGCAGCCATTCTTCTCCGGGGGACTCCTACGAGCAGTACTTC.

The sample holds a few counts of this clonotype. CDR3 sequence: CASSPSGMANTGELFF. The CDR3 DNA reads as TGTGCCAGCAGTCCTAGCGGGATGGCGAACACCGGGGAGCTGTTTTTT. The rearrangement links TRBV27 to TRBJ2-2; 9 positions match TRBD2. The V and J ends lost 5 bases and 0 bases, in that order; junction bases with no gene match: 4. This CDR3 contains 16 residues. CDR1 is MNHEY and CDR2 is SMNVEV in the germline V gene (reference sequence).